Below, one T cell receptor beta chain is given with its context. The antigen is undetermined. For the second PCR, which ran for about 7 to 12 cycles, a sample-barcoded 5' primer and a J-beta primer mix were used. A single record per CDR3 protein comes from TCRdb applying MiXCR to the 5' RACE reads. The sample carries approximately 800,000 distinct CDR3 sequences, 20% to 30% recorded once. With 4 bases removed from V and 4 bases from J, the gap between germline ends came to 14 bases. Looked up from germline, CDR1 is MNHEY and CDR2 is SVGAGI. The CDR3 sequence is 15 residues long. These data are taken from a study of blood T cells in healthy people across ages. Whole-study findings and limits: PBMC samples, being unsorted, prevented any conclusive comparison of naive and antigen-experienced cells.

This same sample was also part of a study on T cells of mothers and their children.

This TCR derives from a boy younger than 18 in good health. Material for sequencing was blood. V is TRBV6-5 and J is TRBJ2-1; D might be TRBD2 (5 bases). CDR3 DNA: TGTGCCAGCAGTTTAAGTCCCGGGGATTACAATGAGCAGTTCTTC. Translated, it gives CASSLSPGDYNEQFF.